What follows are 32 T cell receptor beta chains derived from one specimen sequenced in a study of blood T cells in healthy people across ages. It was with a sample-barcoded 5' primer and a J-beta primer mix that a second PCR of roughly 7 to 12 cycles was run. TCRdb itself ran the 5' RACE reads through MiXCR, one entry per CDR3 protein. The sample shows approximately 730,000 distinct CDR3 sequences, approximately 43% of them seen only once. Specimen: blood. Receptors were obtained from a woman aged 60-70 years in good health.

On this clonotype: Sequence at one end of the junction differs from germline and may be a read error. The chain recombines TRBV2 with TRBJ2-7; TRBD2 aligns across 10 bases. CDR3 size: 16 residues. Per the germline V gene, CDR1 is SNHLY and CDR2 is FYNNEI. The CDR3 nucleotides are TGCGCCAGCAGCTTCGGAGCGGGGGGGAAAACCTACGAGCAGTACTTC. This sequence encodes CASSFGAGGKTYEQYF.

The rearrangement links TRBV5-1 to TRBJ2-3; no clear D gene. Trimming shortened V by 1 base and J by 8 bases, and 20 bases separated the two germline ends. Germline CDR1 reads SGHRS; CDR2 reads YFSETQ. This CDR3 comprises 16 residues. CDR3 in DNA: TGCGCCAGCAGCTTGTGGACCGGAGAGGAACCGGGTACGCAGTATTTT. Encoded protein: CASSLWTGEEPGTQYF. Supplemented by reference TRBV5-1 and TRBJ2-3, the full variable domain reads KAGVTQTPRYLIKTRGQQVTLSCSPISGHRSVSWYQQTPGQGLQFLFEYFSETQRNKGNFPGRFSGRQFSNSRSEMNVSTLELGDSALYLCASSLWTGEEPGTQYFGPGTRLTVL.

V is TRBV4-3 and J is TRBJ2-3; D might be TRBD2 (5 bases). The CDR3 loop spans 16 amino acids. From germline, CDR1 is LGHNA and CDR2 YSLEER. V was pared by 1 base and J by 7 bases, with 18 bases between. The CDR3 DNA reads as TGCGCCAGCAGCCAAGGGGAAGGCCCGGGGATGTATACGCAGTATTTT. Its translation: CASSQGEGPGMYTQYF.

This clonotype was seen many times. The rearrangement links TRBV5-1 to TRBJ2-1; D uncertain. The CDR3 has 13 residues. Germline V lookup: CDR1 SGHRS, CDR2 YFSETQ. Trimming shortened V by 1 base and J by 9 bases, and 11 bases separated the two germline ends. CDR3 DNA: TGCGCCAGCAGCTTGAGTTTGTTCGGTGAGCAGTTCTTC. Translating it yields CASSLSLFGEQFF.

This clonotype was detected ten times or more. The V gene is TRBV29-1, the J gene TRBJ2-5; D ambiguous. This CDR3 is 13 amino acids long. V was trimmed by 7 bases and J by 0 bases, leaving 12 bases between them. Per the germline V gene, CDR1 is SQVTM and CDR2 is ANQGSEA. For the CDR3, the DNA is TGCAGCGCTCATAGTGGCAACCAAGAGACCCAGTACTTC. As protein: CSAHSGNQETQYF.

The CDR3 region has the DNA TGTGCCAGCAGCGTGGGAAACAGGGTTCACACTGAAGCTTTCTTT. Translated, it gives CASSVGNRVHTEAFF. The chain links TRBV9 to TRBJ1-1; D might be TRBD1 (6 bases). Trimming took off 2 bases at V and 3 bases at J, with 14 bases between the two ends. Germline CDR1 reads SGDLS; CDR2 reads YYNGEE. This CDR3 spans 15 amino acids.

This clonotype was seen only a few times. This chain links TRBV10-1 with TRBJ2-6; possibly TRBD2 for D (5 bases). The V gene's germline CDR1 is WNHNN and CDR2 SYGVQD (reference sequence). The CDR3 is made up of 15 amino acids. V was clipped by 3 bases and J by 2 bases, with 8 bases between them. The CDR3, as DNA: TGCGCCAGCAGTGACCCCGGGACTGGGGCCAACGTCCTGACTTTC. Translating it yields CASSDPGTGANVLTF.

The CDR3: CASSPETALREQYF. CDR3 DNA: TGTGCCAGCAGTCCAGAGACAGCTTTGAGAGAGCAGTACTTC. The chain employs TRBV28 and TRBJ2-5, with D possibly matching TRBD1 (5 bases). CDR3 length: 14 residues. V was clipped by 5 bases and J by 11 bases, with 21 bases between them. Germline V gene data show CDR1 as MDHEN and CDR2 as SYDVKM.

The chain is built from TRBV9 and TRBJ1-6, with D perhaps TRBD1 (5 bases). Trimming pared 0 bases from V and 6 bases from J, leaving 10 bases between. The CDR3 is 15 residues long. CDR1 and CDR2 (germline): SGDLS, YYNGEE. CDR3 residues: CASSVDQGPNSPLHF. In nucleotides, the CDR3 is TGTGCCAGCAGCGTAGACCAGGGCCCTAATTCACCCCTCCACTTT.

V is TRBV25-1 and J is TRBJ2-5, with 11 bases aligning to TRBD1. The CDR3 is made up of 18 amino acids. J was trimmed by 0 bases and V by 6 bases; bases with no gene match: 12. The germline CDR1 and CDR2 sequences are MGHDK and SYGVNS. CDR3 nucleotides: TGTGCCAGCAGCCCAGCCCGGGGACAGGGGGTTGACCAAGAGACCCAGTACTTC. This sequence encodes CASSPARGQGVDQETQYF.

V usage is TRBV5-4 and J usage is TRBJ2-2; 10 bases fit TRBD2. V dropped 7 bases and J dropped 8; count of bases not matched to a gene: 17. Germline lookup yields CDR1 SGHNT and CDR2 YYREEE (reference sequence). The CDR3 runs 17 residues. The CDR3 sequence: CASQTRSGRASAGELFF. CDR3 nucleotides: TGTGCCAGCCAAACCCGAAGCGGGAGGGCCAGTGCTGGGGAGCTGTTTTTT.

The chain uses TRBV10-3 and TRBJ2-1; 13 bases align to TRBD2. Germline trimming cut 4 bases from V and 1 base from J; bases unmatched to any gene: 10. The CDR3 is 19 residues long. Germline V gives CDR1 ENHRY, CDR2 SYGVKD. CDR3 nucleotide sequence: TGTGCCATCAGTGTTCCCGGACTAGCGGGAGAAGAATCCTACAATGAGCAGTTCTTC. Residues: CAISVPGLAGEESYNEQFF.

This clonotype was picked up one time. The chain links TRBV28 to TRBJ1-2; TRBD1 aligns across 8 bases. This CDR3 contains 16 residues. Germline V gene data show CDR1 as MDHEN and CDR2 as SYDVKM. V was pared by 2 bases and J by 2 bases, with 7 bases of the junction left unmatched. CDR3 loop: CASSLLTGVLNYGYTF. Here the CDR3 DNA reads TGTGCCAGCAGTTTACTGACAGGGGTCCTCAACTATGGCTACACCTTC.

Many counts were recorded for this clonotype. J is TRBJ2-1 and V is TRBV11-1; TRBD1 might be the D (5 bases). V lost 1 base and J lost 0, with 7 bases in between. Per the germline V gene, CDR1 is SGHAT and CDR2 is FQDESV (reference sequence). CDR3 length: 15 residues. The CDR3 bases are TGTGCCAGCAGCTTAGACAGGAGCTCCTACAATGAGCAGTTCTTC. It translates to CASSLDRSSYNEQFF.

This clonotype occurred a few times. The CDR3 DNA reads as TGCAGTGCTTTGATGAACTATGGCTACACCTTC. This codes for CSALMNYGYTF. The chain has TRBV20-1 and TRBJ1-2; D remains unclear. Trimming left V 5 bases short and J 2 bases short, with 6 bases between. The CDR3 contains 11 residues. Germline lookup yields CDR1 DFQATT and CDR2 SNEGSKA (reference sequence).

This clonotype has just a few counts. J is TRBJ1-1 and V is TRBV13, with 9 positions matching TRBD1. The V gene's germline CDR1 is PRHDT and CDR2 FYEKMQ (reference sequence). The ends lost 1 base at V and 6 bases at J; junction bases unmatched: 12. This CDR3 region has 17 residues. In DNA form, the CDR3 reads TGTGCCAGCAGCTTAGCGATTACAGGGGGCGGTGAGCCTGAAGCTTTCTTT. Amino acids: CASSLAITGGGEPEAFF. The entire variable domain, with the rest obtained from reference TRBV13 and TRBJ1-1, is as follows: AAGVIQSPRHLIKEKRETATLKCYPIPRHDTVYWYQQGPGQDPQFLISFYEKMQSDKGSIPDRFSAQQFSDYHSELNMSSLELGDSALYFCASSLAITGGGEPEAFFGQGTRLTVV.

The rearrangement links TRBV27 to TRBJ2-1, with 7 bases matching TRBD2. Germline values: CDR1 MNHEY, CDR2 SMNVEV (reference sequence). V shed 5 bases and J 7 bases; nucleotides not matched to a gene: 5. CDR3 length: 13 amino acids. DNA for the CDR3: TGTGCCAGCAGTCACGGGACTACAAATGAGCAGTTCTTC. This sequence encodes CASSHGTTNEQFF.

The J gene is TRBJ2-7, the V gene TRBV12-3 or TRBV12-4; 8 bases are a match to TRBD1. This CDR3 has 16 residues. V gave up 0 bases and J gave up 2 bases; unmatched junction bases: 6. CDR3 in DNA: TGTGCCAGCAGTTTAGCTTTAGGGGACAGGCCCTACGAGCAGTACTTC. It specifies CASSLALGDRPYEQYF.

The rearrangement joins TRBV7-9 to TRBJ2-4, with unresolved D. Germline V gives CDR1 SEHNR, CDR2 FQNEAQ (reference sequence). The CDR3 sequence is 15 residues long. Trimming pared 0 bases from V and 0 bases from J, leaving 6 bases between. The CDR3 reads CASSLAQLAKNIQYF. For the CDR3, the DNA is TGTGCCAGCAGCTTAGCTCAATTAGCCAAAAACATTCAGTACTTC.

In DNA, the CDR3 is TGTGCCAGCAGCCCGGAGAGGAACCTAACGCTCAGCACAGATACGCAGTATTTT. Residues: CASSPERNLTLSTDTQYF. The chain carries TRBV7-3 and TRBJ2-3; D is ambiguous. CDR1 is SGHTA and CDR2 is FQGTGA in the germline V gene. V was trimmed by 5 bases and J by 0 bases, leaving 21 bases between them. The CDR3 loop spans 18 amino acids.

The chain links TRBV27 to TRBJ2-7; 14 nucleotides match TRBD2. The J call is in doubt because the DNA end fits TRBJ2-5 better. Per the germline V gene, CDR1 is MNHEY and CDR2 is SMNVEV (reference sequence). This CDR3 is built from 16 residues. This CDR3 is CASSLWGTSGSETQYF. CDR3 nucleotides: TGTGCCAGCAGTTTATGGGGGACTAGCGGGAGTGAGACCCAGTACTTC.

The chain joins TRBV3-1 to TRBJ1-1; D ambiguous. Trimming took off 4 bases at V and 11 bases at J, with 11 bases between the two ends. Germline CDR1 reads LGHDT; CDR2 reads YNNKEL (reference sequence). The CDR3 sequence is 11 residues long. CDR3 amino acids: CASSRGNEAFF. The CDR3 DNA reads TGTGCCAGCAGCCGAGGGAATGAGGCTTTCTTT. The full variable domain, rest sourced from reference TRBV3-1 and TRBJ1-1, is DTAVSQTPKYLVTQMGNDKSIKCEQNLGHDTMYWYKQDSKKFLKIMFSYNNKELIINETVPNRFSPKSPDKAHLNLHINSLELGDSAVYFCASSRGNEAFFGQGTRLTVV.

The J gene is TRBJ2-5, the V gene TRBV30; unclear D gene. This CDR3 has 13 residues. V lost 2 bases to trimming and J lost 7 bases, with 14 bases between them. Per the germline V gene, CDR1 is GTSNPN and CDR2 is SVGIG (reference sequence). The CDR3 here is CAWSPRSFGTQYF. CDR3 bases: TGTGCCTGGAGTCCCAGGAGTTTTGGGACCCAGTACTTC. The full variable domain, rest sourced from reference TRBV30 and TRBJ2-5, is SQTIHQWPATLVQPVGSPLSLECTVEGTSNPNLYWYRQAAGRGLQLLFYSVGIGQISSEVPQNLSASRPQDRQFILSSKKLLLSDSGFYLCAWSPRSFGTQYFGPGTRLLVL.

This chain connects TRBV25-1 to TRBJ1-2; the match to TRBD1 covers 7 bases. CDR1 MGHDK and CDR2 SYGVNS come from the germline V gene. With 3 bases clipped from V and 5 bases from J, the junction kept 3 bases outside the gene matches. This CDR3 spans 13 amino acids. The CDR3 sequence: CASSDAGGYGYTF. CDR3 coding DNA: TGTGCCAGCAGTGACGCAGGGGGGTATGGCTACACCTTC.

This clonotype was counted between two and nine times. The J gene is TRBJ1-2, the V gene TRBV27, with 9 bases that match TRBD1. The CDR3 consists of 14 residues. With V trimmed by 6 bases and J by 1 base, 3 bases remained unmatched. The germline V gene has CDR1 MNHEY and CDR2 SMNVEV (reference sequence). CDR3 sequence reads: CASRLTGGNYGYTF. CDR3 nucleotide sequence: TGTGCCAGCAGACTGACAGGGGGTAACTATGGCTACACCTTC.

This clonotype was counted a few times. The CDR3 is CASSLELGIDTQYF. In nucleotides, the CDR3 is TGCGCCAGCAGCTTGGAACTAGGGATAGATACGCAGTATTTT. The V and J genes are TRBV5-1 and TRBJ2-3, with D tentatively TRBD2 (5 bases). The length of the CDR3 is 14 residues. Germline V gene data show CDR1 as SGHRS and CDR2 as YFSETQ. With 0 bases removed from V and 5 bases from J, the gap between germline ends came to 10 bases.

A word on this clonotype: One end of the junction is discordant with germline, which a read error may explain. J is TRBJ2-1 and V is TRBV27, with 8 bases that match TRBD1. Germline CDR1 is MNHEY and CDR2 is SMNVEV (reference sequence). The CDR3 runs to 13 residues. CDR3 loop: CASSFGGQDEQFF. The DNA for the CDR3 is TGCGCCAGCAGTTTCGGGGGACAGGATGAGCAGTTCTTC.

V gene TRBV25-1 combines with J gene TRBJ2-5, with D perhaps TRBD2 (5 bases). The CDR3 covers 13 residues. Germline V gene lookup returns CDR1 MGHDK and CDR2 SYGVNS. Trimming left V 4 bases short and J 11 bases short, with 17 bases between. This CDR3 reads CASSAASSREQYF. For the CDR3, the DNA is TGTGCCAGCAGTGCGGCTTCGTCGAGGGAGCAGTACTTC. Full variable domain (outside the CDR3, taken from reference TRBV25-1 and TRBJ2-5): EADIYQTPRYLVIGTGKKITLECSQTMGHDKMYWYQQDPGMELHLIHYSYGVNSTEKGDLSSESTVSRIRTEHFPLTLESARPSHTSQYLCASSAASSREQYFGPGTRLLVL.

This clonotype came up a few times. This chain's CDR3 is CATPGQGANTEAFF. The CDR3 nucleotides are TGTGCCACTCCGGGACAGGGGGCCAACACTGAAGCTTTCTTT. The V and J genes are TRBV2 and TRBJ1-1; 12 bases agree with TRBD1. Germline CDR1 is SNHLY and CDR2 is FYNNEI. The CDR3 is 14 amino acids. V lost 10 bases and J lost 2; bases outside the gene matches: 5. Complete variable domain (other parts from reference TRBV2 and TRBJ1-1): EPEVTQTPSHQVTQMGQEVILRCVPISNHLYFYWYRQILGQKVEFLVSFYNNEISEKSEIFDDQFSVERPDGSNFTLKIRSTKLEDSAMYFCATPGQGANTEAFFGQGTRLTVV.

This clonotype was recorded a few times. A much bigger clone sits one base away, suggesting this may be a read error. The CDR3 region has the DNA TGCAGTGCTAAGTCGACCGGGGGAGGTGAGCAGTACTTC. It specifies CSAKSTGGGEQYF. The chain recombines TRBV20-1 with TRBJ2-5, with a weak D call TRBD2 (6 bases). Germline lookup yields CDR1 DFQATT and CDR2 SNEGSKA (reference sequence). CDR3 length: 13 amino acids. Trimming left V 4 bases short and J 11 bases short, with 20 bases between.

The count of this clonotype is one. This clone may be a read error of a much larger clone one base away. This chain connects TRBV9 to TRBJ2-1; no definite D call. V was cut by 0 bases and J by 2 bases, with 9 bases left in between. Germline CDR1 is SGDLS and CDR2 is YYNGEE. The CDR3 covers 15 residues. The CDR3 loop is CASSVGPMTYNEQFF. DNA of the CDR3: TGTGCCAGCAGCGTAGGGCCTATGACCTACAATGAGCAGTTCTTC.

Concerning this clonotype itself: Germline is not matched at one junction end, which may reflect a read error. J is TRBJ2-7 and V is TRBV7-2, with 16 bases lining up with TRBD2. This CDR3 is built from 15 residues. Germline V gene sequence: CDR1 SGHTA, CDR2 FQGNSA. CDR3 sequence (DNA): TGTGCCGGCAGCCTGGGACTAGCGGGAGGGGACGAGCAGTACTTC. Residues: CAGSLGLAGGDEQYF. The whole variable domain, remainder taken from reference TRBV7-2 and TRBJ2-7, is GAGVSQSPSNKVTEKGKDVELRCDPISGHTALYWYRQSLGQGLEFLIYFQGNSAPDKSGLPSDRFSAERTGGSVSTLTIQRTQQEDSAVYLCAGSLGLAGGDEQYFGPGTRLTVT.